These 20 T cell receptor beta chains share one sample of origin, sequenced in a study of early T cells in non-severe SARS-CoV-2 infection. TCRdb reprocessed the 5' RACE reads via MiXCR and lists one record per CDR3 protein. The sample has roughly 35,000 distinct CDR3 sequences, roughly 6.2% seen once. Source material: whole blood. Receptor source: an adult who was a healthcare worker with PCR-confirmed SARS-CoV-2 infection or an uninfected control (not recorded which).

The chain combines TRBV5-5 with TRBJ2-2; no clear D. V lost 0 bases, J lost 0 bases, and 12 bases lay in between. CDR1 SGHKS and CDR2 YYEKEE come from the germline V gene (reference sequence). The CDR3 extends over 17 amino acids. CDR3 loop: CASSLEGRTANTGELFF. The CDR3 DNA follows: TGTGCCAGCAGCTTGGAAGGCCGGACCGCGAACACCGGGGAGCTGTTTTTT.

In this sample, this clonotype turned up many times. The rearrangement joins TRBV3-1 to TRBJ2-5, with 7 bases matching TRBD1. V lost 2 bases, J lost 4 bases, and 13 bases stayed unmatched. CDR1 is LGHDT and CDR2 is YNNKEL in the germline V gene (reference sequence). The CDR3 runs 17 residues. The CDR3 here is CASSQSGTVPGRETQYF. CDR3 sequence (DNA): TGTGCCAGCAGCCAATCTGGGACAGTTCCGGGGCGAGAGACCCAGTACTTC.

This clonotype came up many times. This chain joins TRBV5-1 and TRBJ2-1, with 8 positions matching TRBD2. This CDR3 spans 15 amino acids. The V gene end was trimmed by 4 bases and the J gene end by 0 bases; junction bases not matched to a gene: 3. The V gene's germline CDR1 is SGHRS and CDR2 YFSETQ. In DNA, the CDR3 is TGCGCCAGCAGCGGGGCGGGGGGCTCCTACAATGAGCAGTTCTTC. Translation: CASSGAGGSYNEQFF.

This clonotype was counted between two and nine times. The chain carries TRBV5-1 and TRBJ2-3; the match to TRBD1 covers 10 bases. From germline, CDR1 is SGHRS and CDR2 YFSETQ. The CDR3 is 15 amino acids. J was trimmed by 4 bases and V by 4 bases; bases with no gene match: 6. The CDR3 reads CASSTGQGLSDTQYF. The CDR3 region has the DNA TGCGCCAGCAGCACGGGACAGGGGTTATCAGATACGCAGTATTTT.

This clonotype came up many times. The V and J genes are TRBV28 and TRBJ2-5; D is ambiguous. Germline-derived CDR1 and CDR2 are MDHEN and SYDVKM. The CDR3 runs to 13 residues. V was cut by 2 bases and J by 3 bases, with 7 bases left in between. CDR3 sequence reads: CASSLPQKETQYF. In DNA form, the CDR3 reads TGTGCCAGCAGTTTACCCCAGAAAGAGACCCAGTACTTC.

This clonotype was counted at least ten times. This chain uses TRBV7-9 with TRBJ2-3; D is possibly TRBD2 (6 bases). Trimming cost V 5 bases and J 1 base, with 16 bases left between them. Germline V lookup: CDR1 SEHNR, CDR2 FQNEAQ (reference sequence). The CDR3 is 16 amino acids. CDR3 sequence (DNA): TGTGCCAGCAGCCACAGCGGAGGGGCTGGCACAGATACGCAGTATTTT. Encoded protein: CASSHSGGAGTDTQYF.

This clonotype was counted at least ten times. The chain recombines TRBV27 with TRBJ2-5; 9 bases line up with TRBD1. The length of the CDR3 is 16 residues. Germline V CDR1 and CDR2: MNHEY, SMNVEV (reference sequence). Unmatched junction bases numbered 10, after V lost 3 bases and J lost 5 bases. As DNA, the CDR3 is TGTGCCAGCAGTTTCGCCTTAACAGGGGGCCCGGAGACCCAGTACTTC. It translates to CASSFALTGGPETQYF.

This clonotype was found many times. The chain is built from TRBV7-6 and TRBJ2-3; 7 bases are a match to TRBD2. V was pared by 7 bases and J by 5 bases, with 12 bases of the junction left unmatched. In germline, CDR1 is SGHVS, CDR2 FNYEAQ. The CDR3 spans 15 residues. DNA for the CDR3: TGTGCCAGCACTCTCGGGGGAGGGCCAGGAGATACGCAGTATTTT. This gives the protein CASTLGGGPGDTQYF.

This clonotype appeared many times. The rearrangement links TRBV3-1 to TRBJ1-5; 7 bases are a match to TRBD1. CDR3 length: 15 residues. V lost 3 bases to trimming and J lost 2 bases; unmatched junction nucleotides: 4. CDR1 LGHDT and CDR2 YNNKEL come from the germline V gene (reference sequence). CDR3 nucleotide sequence: TGTGCCAGCAGCCATGGGACAGCGGGCAATCAGCCCCAGCATTTT. Translation gives CASSHGTAGNQPQHF.

This clonotype was counted at least ten times. This chain joins TRBV2 and TRBJ2-7, with unresolved D. The germline CDR1 and CDR2 sequences are SNHLY and FYNNEI. The CDR3 totals 12 residues. V lost 8 bases to trimming and J lost 7 bases, with 15 bases between them. The CDR3 DNA sequence: TGTGCCAGCGGGCTAGAGTTTGGGGAGCAGTACTTC. Amino acids: CASGLEFGEQYF.

The rearrangement joins TRBV12-3 or TRBV12-4 to TRBJ2-1; D gene unclear. The CDR3 sequence is 14 residues long. V was shortened by 0 bases and J by 8 bases, with 11 bases between the two germline ends. The CDR3, as DNA: TGTGCCAGCAGTTTAGCGTCCGGGTCGTATGAGCAGTTCTTC. Residues: CASSLASGSYEQFF.

This clonotype was seen many times. The chain recombines TRBV18 with TRBJ1-4; possibly TRBD1 for D (6 bases). V was cut by 2 bases and J by 5 bases, with 12 bases left in between. The CDR3 extends over 15 amino acids. Germline CDR1 is KGHSH and CDR2 is LQKENI. CDR3 DNA: TGTGCCAGCTCACCAGACAGCGGGACAAATGAAAAACTGTTTTTT. This codes for CASSPDSGTNEKLFF.

This clonotype has a count of ten or more. CDR3 protein: CASSQTADSPYEQYF. As DNA, the CDR3 is TGTGCCAGCAGTCAAACTGCCGACTCCCCCTACGAGCAGTACTTC. The chain joins TRBV6-6 to TRBJ2-7; D is undetermined. The CDR3 loop spans 15 amino acids. Germline assignment: CDR1 MNHNY and CDR2 SVGAGI (reference sequence). V lost 5 bases and J lost 2, with 16 bases in between.

This clonotype came up a few times. The rearrangement links TRBV27 to TRBJ2-7, with TRBD2 matching 15 bases. Per germline, CDR1 MNHEY and CDR2 SMNVEV (reference sequence). Trimming at V came to 4 bases and at J to 4 bases, leaving 2 bases not matched to a gene. CDR3 size: 15 residues. The CDR3 bases are TGTGCCAGCAGTTGGACTAGCGGGGGGGCTTACGAGCAGTACTTC. Translated, it gives CASSWTSGGAYEQYF.

The chain couples TRBV20-1 to TRBJ2-5, with D possibly TRBD1 on 5 matching bases. V lost 5 bases to trimming and J lost 2 bases, with 9 bases between them. The CDR3 spans 12 residues. The germline gives CDR1 DFQATT, CDR2 SNEGSKA (reference sequence). Here the CDR3 reads CSALRGQETQYF. The CDR3 nucleotides are TGCAGTGCTCTAAGGGGTCAAGAGACCCAGTACTTC.

This clonotype was found many times. V gene TRBV20-1 combines with J gene TRBJ1-2; the D gene is possibly TRBD1 (5 bases). Germline V gene data show CDR1 as DFQATT and CDR2 as SNEGSKA (reference sequence). Trimming cost V 1 base and J 3 bases, with 12 bases left between them. This CDR3 is built from 14 residues. The CDR3: CSARVMTGDYGYTF. CDR3 sequence (DNA): TGCAGTGCTAGAGTCATGACGGGGGACTATGGCTACACCTTC.

This clonotype showed up many times. This chain links TRBV30 with TRBJ2-1; D not certain. Per the germline V gene, CDR1 is GTSNPN and CDR2 is SVGIG (reference sequence). Trimming left V 3 bases short and J 5 bases short, with 14 bases between. The CDR3 loop spans 14 amino acids. CDR3 DNA: TGTGCCTGGAGATCCTGGCGAGGAAACAATGAGCAGTTCTTC. This sequence encodes CAWRSWRGNNEQFF.

The sample holds a few counts of this clonotype. J is TRBJ2-1 and V is TRBV20-1; possibly TRBD2 for D (5 bases). Germline assignment: CDR1 DFQATT and CDR2 SNEGSKA (reference sequence). CDR3 length equals 12 residues. The V end lost 1 base, the J end lost 11 bases, and 12 bases lay between the germline ends. The CDR3 bases are TGCAGTGCTAGAGCGGGATCGCGGAAGCAGTTCTTC. Translation gives CSARAGSRKQFF.

The chain couples TRBV20-1 to TRBJ2-7; 14 nucleotides agree with TRBD2. Germline CDR1 DFQATT, CDR2 SNEGSKA (reference sequence). Trimming cost V 6 bases and J 0 bases; bases outside gene matches: 10. The CDR3 covers 17 residues. CDR3 DNA: TGCAGTGCCCAAGGGACTAGCGGGAGTTCGAGCTCCTACGAGCAGTACTTC. As protein: CSAQGTSGSSSSYEQYF.

This clonotype was found many times. The rearrangement joins TRBV12-3 or TRBV12-4 to TRBJ1-2; perhaps TRBD1 as D (6 bases). Trimming took 5 bases from V and 3 from J, leaving 10 bases between them. The CDR3 loop spans 13 amino acids. CDR3 DNA: TGTGCCAGCAGTGGACAGCCCTACTATGGCTACACCTTC. Translation gives CASSGQPYYGYTF.